The 16 T cell receptor beta chains reported below all come from one sample, sequenced in a study of blood T cell repertoires in COVID-19. The data were produced by immunoSEQ multiplex PCR, yet TCRdb's version contains in-frame clones alone and is incomplete. Of 150,000 or so clones in the sample, around 82% were seen once. Sequencing was carried out using PBMCs or T cells enriched from blood (not recorded which). These receptors all stem from a man between 40 and 49 years old who had recovered from COVID-19.

The V and J genes are TRBV5-6 and TRBJ2-2, with a weak D call TRBD1 (5 bases). The V end lost 0 bases, the J end lost 2 bases, and 8 bases lay between the germline ends. This CDR3 is 15 amino acids long. CDR1 SGHDT and CDR2 YYEEEE come from the germline V gene. The CDR3 coding sequence is TGTGCCAGCAGCTTGGGACAGACCAACACCGGGGAGCTGTTTTTT. Encoded protein: CASSLGQTNTGELFF.

The chain employs TRBV5-4 and TRBJ1-1; 11 nucleotides line up with TRBD1. The CDR3 consists of 16 residues. V lost 3 bases and J lost 3; bases outside the gene matches: 7. Germline V gene data show CDR1 as SGHNT and CDR2 as YYREEE (reference sequence). DNA for the CDR3: TGTGCCAGCAGCTCGGGGGGACAGGGGGACCACACTGAAGCTTTCTTT. Its protein product is CASSSGGQGDHTEAFF.

The rearrangement joins TRBV6-4 to TRBJ2-3, with 7 bases identical to TRBD2. V dropped 0 bases and J dropped 1; count of bases not matched to a gene: 4. Germline values: CDR1 MRHNA, CDR2 SNTAGT. This CDR3 has 16 amino acids. The CDR3: CASSDSAGEGTDTQYF. The CDR3 coding sequence is TGTGCCAGCAGTGACTCGGCGGGGGAAGGCACAGATACGCAGTATTTT.

V and J are TRBV6-1 and TRBJ1-1; 7 bases agree with TRBD1. The CDR3 consists of 17 residues. CDR1 and CDR2 (germline): MNHNS, SASEGT. The V and J ends lost 2 bases and 3 bases, in that order; junction bases with no gene match: 12. CDR3 DNA: TGTGCCAGCAGTGAACAACGGGAGTACAGGGGACACACTGAAGCTTTCTTT. Translated: CASSEQREYRGHTEAFF.

This clone appeared once. The chain is built from TRBV7-3 and TRBJ2-5, with D tentatively TRBD2 (7 bases). There are 15 residues in the CDR3. CDR1 is SGHTA and CDR2 is FQGTGA in the germline V gene. Trimming removed 1 base at V and 5 bases at J, with 14 bases between. The CDR3 sequence: CASSLSGGALETQYF. The CDR3 DNA sequence: TGTGCCAGCAGCTTAAGTGGGGGGGCTTTGGAGACCCAGTACTTC. Variable domain in full (rest from reference TRBV7-3 and TRBJ2-5): GAGVSQTPSNKVTEKGKYVELRCDPISGHTALYWYRQSLGQGPEFLIYFQGTGAADDSGLPNDRFFAVRPEGSVSTLKIQRTERGDSAVYLCASSLSGGALETQYFGPGTRLLVL.

The V call is TRBV11-1, the J call TRBJ2-1; no firm D call. CDR1 and CDR2 (germline): SGHAT, FQDESV (reference sequence). The CDR3 length is 14 residues. Trimming stripped 3 bases from V and 4 bases from J, with 10 bases between. DNA for the CDR3: TGTGCCAGCAGCTTTAGCCACCAATACAATGAGCAGTTCTTC. Translating gives CASSFSHQYNEQFF.

The chain uses TRBV7-8 and TRBJ2-5; 10 bases are shared with TRBD2. The germline V gene encodes CDR1 SGHVS and CDR2 FQNEAQ. The CDR3 has 15 residues. Trimming took 3 bases from V and 4 from J; bases not matched to a gene: 5. The CDR3 DNA follows: TGTGCCAGCAGCTTCAGCGGGGGGGCCCGAGAGACCCAGTACTTC. Translation: CASSFSGGARETQYF.

The rearrangement uses TRBV19 and TRBJ2-1, with D possibly being TRBD2 (5 bases). There are 14 residues in the CDR3. Per the germline V gene, CDR1 is LNHDA and CDR2 is SQIVND (reference sequence). Trimming took off 3 bases at V and 4 bases at J, with 10 bases between the two ends. The CDR3 DNA reads TGTGCCAGTAGTATGATTCAGCGGTACAATGAGCAGTTCTTC. It encodes CASSMIQRYNEQFF.

This clone was seen more than once but under ten times. The chain carries TRBV9 and TRBJ1-4; 7 bases map to TRBD1. The V and J ends lost 3 bases and 1 base, in that order; junction bases with no gene match: 3. CDR3 length equals 15 residues. Per germline, CDR1 SGDLS and CDR2 YYNGEE. Here the CDR3 DNA reads TGTGCCAGCAGCGCCGGGACAGTAACTAATGAAAAACTGTTTTTT. Translated: CASSAGTVTNEKLFF.

The rearrangement uses TRBV11-2 and TRBJ2-3; 10 bases agree with TRBD1. This CDR3 region has 16 residues. Trimming cost V 4 bases and J 0 bases; bases outside gene matches: 4. CDR1 is SGHAT and CDR2 is FQNNGV in the germline V gene. The CDR3 DNA sequence: TGTGCCAGCAGCTCCCGGACAGGGGGGAGCACAGATACGCAGTATTTT. It encodes CASSSRTGGSTDTQYF. Full variable domain (remainder filled in from reference TRBV11-2 and TRBJ2-3): EAGVAQSPRYKIIEKRQSVAFWCNPISGHATLYWYQQILGQGPKLLIQFQNNGVVDDSQLPKDRFSAERLKGVDSTLKIQPAKLEDSAVYLCASSSRTGGSTDTQYFGPGTRLTVL.

V gene TRBV5-1 combines with J gene TRBJ2-7; a weak D match, TRBD2 (5 bases). This CDR3 has 14 residues. Germline V lookup: CDR1 SGHRS, CDR2 YFSETQ. Trimming removed 0 bases from V and 7 bases from J, with 14 bases in between. The CDR3: CASSLGTYSGEQYV. CDR3 nucleotide sequence: TGCGCCAGCAGCTTGGGGACCTACTCGGGGGAGCAGTACGTC.

The rearrangement uses TRBV3-1 (or the pseudogene TRBV3-2) and TRBJ1-1; tentatively, D is TRBD1 (5 bases). Deletions cut 3 bases from V and 8 bases from J, with 13 bases between. The CDR3 has 13 amino acids. CDR1 is LGHDT and CDR2 is YNNKEL in the germline V gene (reference sequence). The CDR3 coding sequence is TGTGCCAGCAGCCAGCCTCAGGGTACAGAAGCTTTCTTT. Protein: CASSQPQGTEAFF.

The V gene is TRBV7-7, the J gene TRBJ2-1; 10 bases fit TRBD2. CDR3 length: 17 amino acids. Trimming at V came to 0 bases and at J to 4 bases, leaving 6 bases not matched to a gene. Looked up from germline, CDR1 is SSHAT and CDR2 is FNYEAQ (reference sequence). CDR3 DNA sequence: TGTGCCAGCAGCTTAGCGCTAGCGGGGGTTAATTACAATGAGCAGTTCTTC. Protein product: CASSLALAGVNYNEQFF.

In this sample, this clone turned up a few times. The J gene is TRBJ2-1, the V gene TRBV13; the match to TRBD1 covers 7 bases. V was clipped by 8 bases and J by 7 bases; unmatched bases: 14. From germline, CDR1 is PRHDT and CDR2 FYEKMQ (reference sequence). CDR3 length: 15 amino acids. The CDR3 protein is CASELTGVGRNEQFF. CDR3 coding DNA: TGTGCCAGCGAACTAACAGGGGTCGGTAGGAATGAGCAGTTCTTC.

The chain is built from TRBV3-1 (or the pseudogene TRBV3-2) and TRBJ1-4, with D possibly matching TRBD1 (5 bases). The V and J ends lost 0 bases and 8 bases respectively, with 16 bases between them. CDR3 length: 16 residues. The germline CDR1 and CDR2 sequences are LGHDT and YNNKEL (reference sequence). The CDR3 here is CASSQDLMGQGEKLFF. CDR3 in DNA: TGTGCCAGCAGCCAAGATCTAATGGGGCAAGGGGAAAAACTGTTTTTT.

This clone was counted only a few times. The V and J genes are TRBV4-1 and TRBJ2-5; the D is unclear. Germline V gene data show CDR1 as MGHRA and CDR2 as YSYEKL. The CDR3 has 19 amino acids. V was clipped by 0 bases and J by 2 bases, with 22 bases between them. CDR3 loop: CASSQEVFMGSSGQETQYF. The CDR3 DNA follows: TGCGCCAGCAGCCAAGAAGTTTTTATGGGTAGCAGTGGGCAAGAGACCCAGTACTTC.